This TCR beta chain was recorded in a study of blood T cell repertoires in COVID-19. Study information: There were acute and convalescent COVID-19 samples, and they came from the United States, Italy and Spain. T cells, B-cell-depleted T cells, or PBMCs supplied cDNA or gDNA.

Unmatched junction bases numbered 5, after V lost 5 bases and J lost 3 bases. The CDR3 sequence is 14 residues long. CDR1 and CDR2 (germline): MGHDK, SYGVNS. Some clones are missing from TCRdb's copy, which holds only in-frame ones; the method was immunoSEQ multiplex PCR. The sample consists of more than 250,000 clones, around 90% of them appearing once. The receptor's source is a human donor in a cohort sampled during active COVID-19. The sequenced material came from peripheral blood. This sequence joins TRBV25-1 and TRBJ1-1; TRBD1 aligns across 8 bases. This chain's CDR3 is CASSPGQGYTEAFF. The CDR3 DNA sequence: TGTGCCAGCAGTCCTGGACAGGGATACACTGAAGCTTTCTTT. Filled out from reference TRBV25-1 and TRBJ1-1, the complete variable domain reads EADIYQTPRYLVIGTGKKITLECSQTMGHDKMYWYQQDPGMELHLIHYSYGVNSTEKGDLSSESTVSRIRTEHFPLTLESARPSHTSQYLCASSPGQGYTEAFFGQGTRLTVV.